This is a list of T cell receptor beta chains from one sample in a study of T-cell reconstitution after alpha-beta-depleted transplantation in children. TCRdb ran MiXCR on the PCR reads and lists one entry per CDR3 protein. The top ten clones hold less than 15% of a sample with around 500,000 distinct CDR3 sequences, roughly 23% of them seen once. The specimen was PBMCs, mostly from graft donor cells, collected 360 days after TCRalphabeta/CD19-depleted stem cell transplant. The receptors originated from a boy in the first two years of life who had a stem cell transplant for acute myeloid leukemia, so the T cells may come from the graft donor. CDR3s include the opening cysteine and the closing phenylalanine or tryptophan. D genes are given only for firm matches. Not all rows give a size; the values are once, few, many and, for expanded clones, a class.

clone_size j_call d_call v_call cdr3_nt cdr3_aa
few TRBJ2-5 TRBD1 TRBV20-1 TGCAGTGCTCGAACCGGGACAGGGAATCGAGAGACCCAGTACTTC CSARTGTGNRETQYF
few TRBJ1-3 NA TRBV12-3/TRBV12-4 TGTGCCAGCAGTTTAGGAGATCCCTCTGGAAACACCATATATTTT CASSLGDPSGNTIYF
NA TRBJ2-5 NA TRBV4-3 TGCGCCAGCAGCCGGGACGGGGGGCCCCAAGAGACCCAGTACTTC CASSRDGGPQETQYF
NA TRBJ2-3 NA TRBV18 TGTGCCAGCTCACCAGACTTTGGGGATACGCAGTATTTT CASSPDFGDTQYF
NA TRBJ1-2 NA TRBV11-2 TGTGCCAGCAGCCCGGCAGGGGCCTATGGCTACACCTTC CASSPAGAYGYTF
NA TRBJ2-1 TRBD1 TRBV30 TGTGCCTGGAGTAAGGGACAGGGCTCTGAGCAGTTCTTC CAWSKGQGSEQFF
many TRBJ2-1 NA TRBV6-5 TGTGCCAGCAGTTACAGGGTAGCCAATGAGCAGTTCTTC CASSYRVANEQFF
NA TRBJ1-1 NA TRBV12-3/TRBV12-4 TGTGCCAGCCGTGGGGGTTTGAACACTGAAGCTTTCTTT CASRGGLNTEAFF
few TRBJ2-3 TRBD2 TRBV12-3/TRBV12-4 TGTGCCAGCAGTTTGAGCGGGGGGCCCACAGATACGCAGTATTTT CASSLSGGPTDTQYF
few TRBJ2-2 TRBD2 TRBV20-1 TGCAGTGCCTCTGGACTAGCGGGGTCCACCGGGGAGCTGTTTTTT CSASGLAGSTGELFF
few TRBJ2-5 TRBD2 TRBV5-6 TGTGCCAGCAGCCTGCTGGTGGGGCTAGCGGGGAAAGAGACCCAGTACTTC CASSLLVGLAGKETQYF
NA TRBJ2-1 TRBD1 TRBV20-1 TGCAGTGCTAGGACCGGGACAGGGGGCTTCGAGCAGTTCTTC CSARTGTGGFEQFF
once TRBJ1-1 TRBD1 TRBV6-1 TGTGCCAGCAGTGCGACAGGGGGCCTCACTGAAGCTTTCTTT CASSATGGLTEAFF
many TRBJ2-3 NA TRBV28 TGTGCCAGCAGTACCGGGCCCACTACGCAGTATTTT CASSTGPTTQYF
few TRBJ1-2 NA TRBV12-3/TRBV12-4 TGTGCCAGCAGTTCGGGGGATGGCTACACCTTC CASSSGDGYTF
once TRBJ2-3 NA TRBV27 TGTGCCAGCAGGCCGCGCCGCCCGGCTAGGACAGATACTCAGTATTTT CASRPRRPARTDTQYF
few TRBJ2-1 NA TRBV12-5 TGTGCTAGTGGTTTGGTCAATGAGCAGTTCTTC CASGLVNEQFF
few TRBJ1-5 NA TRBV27 TGTGCCAGCAGTTTAGATTCTTCAAGCAATCAGCCCCAGCATTTT CASSLDSSSNQPQHF
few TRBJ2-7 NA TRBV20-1 TGCAGTGCTAGAGATCTCAAAGGGTCGGCCTACGAGCAGTACTTC CSARDLKGSAYEQYF
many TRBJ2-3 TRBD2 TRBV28 TGTGCCAGCAGTTTATGGCTAGCGGGGGGGGACGGCACAGATACGCAGTATTTT CASSLWLAGGDGTDTQYF
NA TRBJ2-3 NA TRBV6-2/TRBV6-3 TGTGCCAGCAGTTATCCCCATGGGGGGGGCAGCACAGATACGCAGTATTTT CASSYPHGGGSTDTQYF
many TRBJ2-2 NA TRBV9 TGTGCCAGCAGCGTAGGACCGTCTAACACCGGGGAGCTGTTTTTT CASSVGPSNTGELFF
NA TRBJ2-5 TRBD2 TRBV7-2 TGTGCCAGCACGAGTCGGCTAGCGGAGGGAGGGACCCAGTACTTC CASTSRLAEGGTQYF
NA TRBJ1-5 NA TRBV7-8 TGTGCCAGCAGCCTGTCGGGCGGAATCAATCAGCCCCAGCATTTT CASSLSGGINQPQHF
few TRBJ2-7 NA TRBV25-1 TGTGCCAGCAGTGGGTCCGGCCTCTACGAGCAGTACTTC CASSGSGLYEQYF
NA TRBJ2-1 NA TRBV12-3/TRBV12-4 TGTGCCAGCAGTTTCGCCGGGACCCTCAATGAGCAGTTCTTC CASSFAGTLNEQFF
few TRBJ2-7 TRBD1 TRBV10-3 TGTGCCATCAGTGGAGGGGGTCGGACAGGGGGAAGGGACGAGCAGTACTTC CAISGGGRTGGRDEQYF
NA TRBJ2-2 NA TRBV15 TGTGCCACCAGCAGAGATCCAATGAACACCGGGGAGCTGTTTTTT CATSRDPMNTGELFF
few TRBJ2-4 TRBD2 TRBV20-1 TGCAGTGCTTCCGGACTAGCGGGTCGGCAAGCCAAAAACATTCAGTACTTC CSASGLAGRQAKNIQYF
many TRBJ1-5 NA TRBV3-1 TGTGCCAGCAGCCGGACGGTGAGCAATCAGCCCCAGCATTTT CASSRTVSNQPQHF
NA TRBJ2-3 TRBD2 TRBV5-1 TGCGCCAGCAGCTTGGCCGGACCTCTCGGGGGGGGTGGCACAGATACGCAGTATTTT CASSLAGPLGGGGTDTQYF
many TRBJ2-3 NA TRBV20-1 TGCAGTGCTCCACCGGTAGGGGGACGTACGCAGTATTTT CSAPPVGGRTQYF
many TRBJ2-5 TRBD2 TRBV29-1 TGCAGCGAAGCCTCGGGACTAGCGGGGTCGAGGGGAGAGACCCAGTACTTC CSEASGLAGSRGETQYF
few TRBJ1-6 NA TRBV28 TGTGCCAGCAGACCCACAGGGAGATCCCTCCACTTT CASRPTGRSLHF
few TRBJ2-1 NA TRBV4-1 TGCGCCAGCAGCCAAGGGGGGGACAGTTACAATGAGCAGTTCTTC CASSQGGDSYNEQFF
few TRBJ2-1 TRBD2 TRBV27 TGTGCCAGCAGTGATGTTAGCGGGGTAGCCTACAATGAGCAGTTCTTC CASSDVSGVAYNEQFF
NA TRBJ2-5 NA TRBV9 TGTGCCAGCAGCGTAGGCCGAGGGTTTGTCCAAGAGACCCAGTACTTC CASSVGRGFVQETQYF
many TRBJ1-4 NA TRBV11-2 TGTGCCAGCAGCTTAGATCCCATCAGGCCTGACAATAATGAAAAACTGTTTTTT CASSLDPIRPDNNEKLFF
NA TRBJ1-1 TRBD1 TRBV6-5 TGTGCCAGCAGTTACTACAGGGGTGGGACTGAAGCTTTCTTT CASSYYRGGTEAFF
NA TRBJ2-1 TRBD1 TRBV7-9 TGTGCCAGCAGCTTAGTTCCACTCCGACAGGGAGTATGGGAGCAGTTCTTC CASSLVPLRQGVWEQFF
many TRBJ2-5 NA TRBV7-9 TGTGCCAGCAGCTATGGGACCCAAGAGACCCAGTACTTC CASSYGTQETQYF
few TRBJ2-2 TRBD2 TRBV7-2 TGTGCCAGCAGCTTAGCTCGGGCGGGGGGTACCGGGGAGCTGTTTTTT CASSLARAGGTGELFF
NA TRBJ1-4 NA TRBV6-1 TGTGCCAGCAGTATTACCCTAGAGCCTAATGAAAAACTGTTTTTT CASSITLEPNEKLFF
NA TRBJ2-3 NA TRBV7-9 TGTGCCAGCACGACCTATGGAGATACGCAGTATTTT CASTTYGDTQYF
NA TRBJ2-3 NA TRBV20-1 TGCAGTGCTAACTCCAACTGGGCGGATACGCAGTATTTT CSANSNWADTQYF
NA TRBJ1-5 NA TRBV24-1 TGTGCCACCAGTGACCGTTATTTGCAGCCCCAGCATTTT CATSDRYLQPQHF